The 9 T cell receptor beta chains reported below all come from one sample, sequenced in a study of blood T cell repertoires in COVID-19. Using immunoSEQ multiplex PCR, the repertoire was profiled, and TCRdb retains in-frame clones only, with some absent. The sample has 73,000 or so clones; 75% to 90% are singletons. The material sequenced was peripheral blood. All receptors derive from a man aged 25-45 years with acute or convalescent COVID-19.

This chain connects TRBV12-5 to TRBJ2-7; D perhaps matches TRBD2 (5 bases). The V gene lost 1 base and the J gene lost 7 bases, with 8 bases spanning the gap. This CDR3 contains 12 residues. Germline V gives CDR1 LGHNT, CDR2 FRNRAP. CDR3 sequence (DNA): TGTGCTAGTGGTTTGGAGACGGGGGAGCAGTACTTC. Amino acids: CASGLETGEQYF.

This rearrangement joins TRBV3-1 (or the pseudogene TRBV3-2) to TRBJ1-3; D perhaps matches TRBD1 (5 bases). CDR3 length: 16 amino acids. Germline loops: CDR1 LGHDT, CDR2 YNNKEL (reference sequence). Trimming cost V 2 bases and J 2 bases, with 13 bases left between them. CDR3 DNA: TGTGCCAGCAGCCAACCGCTTAGGGGTACTGGAAACACCATATATTTT. Translation: CASSQPLRGTGNTIYF.

This chain uses TRBV30 with TRBJ1-1; TRBD1 matches 7 bases. CDR3 size: 13 residues. V was clipped by 5 bases and J by 1 base; unmatched bases: 4. Per germline, CDR1 GTSNPN and CDR2 SVGIG (reference sequence). CDR3 region: CAWAGQRNTEAFF. The CDR3 coding sequence is TGTGCCTGGGCGGGACAGCGGAACACTGAAGCTTTCTTT.

CDR3 sequence (DNA): TGCGCCAGCAGCCAAGGCCGTGGGAGCGGGGCCTACGAGCAGTACTTC. Translated: CASSQGRGSGAYEQYF. This chain connects TRBV4-1 to TRBJ2-7, with 7 bases identical to TRBD2. The CDR3 has 16 amino acids. Germline CDR1 and CDR2: MGHRA and YSYEKL. The J segment lost 2 bases and the V segment lost 1 base, leaving 8 bases of the junction unmatched.

The rearrangement uses TRBV4-2 and TRBJ2-7; the D gene is possibly TRBD2 (6 bases). This CDR3 is 12 amino acids long. V was shortened by 1 base and J by 7 bases, with 8 bases between the two germline ends. The germline gives CDR1 LGHNA, CDR2 YNFKEQ. The CDR3 reads CASSQGGDEQYF. DNA of the CDR3: TGTGCCAGCAGCCAAGGGGGGGATGAGCAGTACTTC.

The rearrangement joins TRBV19 to TRBJ2-5; D is possibly TRBD2 (6 bases). CDR3 length: 14 residues. V lost 1 base to trimming and J lost 4 bases, with 10 bases between them. Germline CDR1 is LNHDA and CDR2 is SQIVND (reference sequence). CDR3 in DNA: TGTGCCAGTAGTATAGGAACCGGGAGAGAGACCCAGTACTTC. Its translation: CASSIGTGRETQYF.

The gene calls are TRBV28 and TRBJ1-6, with a possible D match to TRBD1 (5 bases). Trimming pared 6 bases from V and 5 bases from J, leaving 17 bases between. The CDR3 has 16 amino acids. Germline lookup yields CDR1 MDHEN and CDR2 SYDVKM. CDR3 in DNA: TGTGCCAGCAGACCAGAACCGGGACTGAATAATTCACCCCTCCACTTT. Translation gives CASRPEPGLNNSPLHF.

The chain carries TRBV5-6 and TRBJ1-3; TRBD1 agrees at 9 bases. The germline V gene encodes CDR1 SGHDT and CDR2 YYEEEE. The CDR3 has 17 residues. V gave up 1 base and J gave up 2 bases; unmatched junction bases: 7. The CDR3 loop is CASSLPTGGGAGNTIYF. The CDR3 nucleotides are TGTGCCAGCAGCTTGCCGACAGGGGGGGGCGCTGGAAACACCATATATTTT.

The J gene is TRBJ2-3, the V gene TRBV28; D is undetermined. Germline V lookup: CDR1 MDHEN, CDR2 SYDVKM. Trimming took 6 bases from V and 4 from J, leaving 14 bases between them. The CDR3 consists of 14 residues. The CDR3 is CASSLGSSADTQYF. The DNA for the CDR3 is TGTGCCAGCAGCCTCGGTTCTTCGGCAGATACGCAGTATTTT.